The present TCR beta chain was sequenced within a study of T cells expressing NK-cell markers. Note on this clonotype: Its antigen is unidentified.

From germline, CDR1 is GTSNPN and CDR2 SVGIG (reference sequence). The CDR3 sequence is 12 residues long. TCR beta libraries carry UMIs added by 5'RACE template switching. TCRdb reanalyzed the 5' RACE reads, giving one entry per CDR3 protein sequence and no DNA. Here the sample table reports hundreds of thousands of distinct CDR3 sequences. Overall study findings and caveats: Dominant NKG2C+ clonotype frequencies of 1.0-7.0% of CD8+ T cells were measured in over 5 donors.

Sequencing used blood T cells: a sorted CD56 or NKG2C T cell subset, CD4+ or CD8+ T cells, or bulk PBMC T cells (not recorded which). The rearrangement joins TRBV30 to TRBJ2-5; TCRdb outputs TRBD2, but without DNA this stays unchecked. The sequence was obtained from a man aged 18-30 years in good health. CDR3: CAWRTSFETQYF.